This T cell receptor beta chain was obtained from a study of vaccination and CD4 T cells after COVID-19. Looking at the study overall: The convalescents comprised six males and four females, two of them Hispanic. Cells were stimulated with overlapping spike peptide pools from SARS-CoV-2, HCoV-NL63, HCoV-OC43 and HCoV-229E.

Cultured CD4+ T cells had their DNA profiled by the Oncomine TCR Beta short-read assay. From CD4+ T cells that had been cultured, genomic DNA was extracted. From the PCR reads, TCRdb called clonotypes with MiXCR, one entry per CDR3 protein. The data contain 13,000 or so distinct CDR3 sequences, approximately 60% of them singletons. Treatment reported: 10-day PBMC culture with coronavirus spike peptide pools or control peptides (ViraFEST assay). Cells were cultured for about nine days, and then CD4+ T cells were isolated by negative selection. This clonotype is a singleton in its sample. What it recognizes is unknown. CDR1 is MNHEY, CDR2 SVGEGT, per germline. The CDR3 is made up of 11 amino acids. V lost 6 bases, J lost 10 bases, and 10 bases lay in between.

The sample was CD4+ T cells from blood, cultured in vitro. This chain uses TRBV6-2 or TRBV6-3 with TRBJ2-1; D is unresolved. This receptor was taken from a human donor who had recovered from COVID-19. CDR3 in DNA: TGTGCCAGCAGGGGCTGGGGAGAGCAGTTCTTC. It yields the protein CASRGWGEQFF.